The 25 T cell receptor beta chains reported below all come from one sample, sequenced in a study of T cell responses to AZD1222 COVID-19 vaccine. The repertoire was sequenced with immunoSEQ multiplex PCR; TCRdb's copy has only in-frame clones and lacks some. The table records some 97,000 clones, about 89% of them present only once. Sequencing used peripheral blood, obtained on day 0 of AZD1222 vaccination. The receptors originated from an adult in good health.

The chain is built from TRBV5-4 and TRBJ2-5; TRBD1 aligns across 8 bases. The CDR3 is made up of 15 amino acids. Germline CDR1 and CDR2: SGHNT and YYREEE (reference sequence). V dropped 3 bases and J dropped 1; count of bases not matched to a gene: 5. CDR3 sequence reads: CASSSGGQGQETQYF. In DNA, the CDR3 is TGTGCCAGCAGCTCAGGAGGACAGGGCCAAGAGACCCAGTACTTC.

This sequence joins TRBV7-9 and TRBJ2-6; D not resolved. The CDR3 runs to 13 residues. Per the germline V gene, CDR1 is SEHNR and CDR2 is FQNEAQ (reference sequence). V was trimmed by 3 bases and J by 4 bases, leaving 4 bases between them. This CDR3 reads CASSFSGANVLTF. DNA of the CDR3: TGTGCCAGCAGCTTTTCCGGGGCCAACGTCCTGACTTTC. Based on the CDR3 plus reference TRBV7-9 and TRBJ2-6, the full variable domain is DTGVSQNPRHKITKRGQNVTFRCDPISEHNRLYWYRQTLGQGPEFLTYFQNEAQLEKSRLLSDRFSAERPKGSFSTLEIQRTEQGDSAMYLCASSFSGANVLTFGAGSRLTVL.

The CDR3 coding sequence is TGTGCCAGCAGCTCGGGACTAGCGGTAGATACGCAGTATTTT. Encoded protein: CASSSGLAVDTQYF. J is TRBJ2-3 and V is TRBV5-8; 11 bases are shared with TRBD2. In germline, CDR1 is SGHTS, CDR2 YDEGEE. The CDR3 covers 14 residues. Trimming took 3 bases from V and 5 from J; bases not matched to a gene: 2.

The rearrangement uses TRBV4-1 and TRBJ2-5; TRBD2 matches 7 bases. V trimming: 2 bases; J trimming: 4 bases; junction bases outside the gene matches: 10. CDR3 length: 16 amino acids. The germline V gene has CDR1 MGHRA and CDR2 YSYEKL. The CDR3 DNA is TGCGCCAGCAGCCAACGTCCCAGCGGGATAGGAGAGACCCAGTACTTC. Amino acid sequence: CASSQRPSGIGETQYF.

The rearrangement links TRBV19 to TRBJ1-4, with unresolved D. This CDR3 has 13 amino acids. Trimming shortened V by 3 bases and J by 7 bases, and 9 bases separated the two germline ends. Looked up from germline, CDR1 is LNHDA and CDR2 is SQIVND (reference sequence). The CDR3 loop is CASSIGGFEKLFF. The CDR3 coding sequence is TGTGCCAGTAGTATTGGAGGGTTTGAAAAACTGTTTTTT.

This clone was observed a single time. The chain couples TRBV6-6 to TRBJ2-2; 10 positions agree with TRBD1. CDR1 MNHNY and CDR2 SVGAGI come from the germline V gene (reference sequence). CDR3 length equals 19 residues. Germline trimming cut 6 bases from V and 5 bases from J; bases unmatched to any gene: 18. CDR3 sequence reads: CASSRRTGQGTASTGELFF. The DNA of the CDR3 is TGTGCCAGCAGCCGACGGACGGGACAGGGGACGGCTTCGACCGGGGAGCTGTTTTTT.

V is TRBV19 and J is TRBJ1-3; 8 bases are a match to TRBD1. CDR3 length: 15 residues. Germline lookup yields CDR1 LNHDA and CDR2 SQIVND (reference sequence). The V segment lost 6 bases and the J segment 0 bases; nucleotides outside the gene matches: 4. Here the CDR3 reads CASSQGASSGNTIYF. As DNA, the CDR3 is TGTGCCAGTAGCCAGGGGGCCAGCTCTGGAAACACCATATATTTT. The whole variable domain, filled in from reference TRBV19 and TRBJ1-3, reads DGGITQSPKYLFRKEGQNVTLSCEQNLNHDAMYWYRQDPGQGLRLIYYSQIVNDFQKGDIAEGYSVSREKKESFPLTVTSAQKNPTAFYLCASSQGASSGNTIYFGEGSWLTVV.

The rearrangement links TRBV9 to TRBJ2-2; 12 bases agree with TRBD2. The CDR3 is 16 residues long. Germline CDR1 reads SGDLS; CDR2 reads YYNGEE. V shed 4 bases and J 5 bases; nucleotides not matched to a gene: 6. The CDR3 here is CASSPSGGAITGELFF. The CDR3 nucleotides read TGTGCCAGCAGCCCTAGCGGGGGGGCCATAACCGGGGAGCTGTTTTTT.

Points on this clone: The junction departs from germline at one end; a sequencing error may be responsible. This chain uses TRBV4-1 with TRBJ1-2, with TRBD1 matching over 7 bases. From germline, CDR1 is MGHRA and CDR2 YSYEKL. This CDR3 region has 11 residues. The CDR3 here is CARSQGGGYTF. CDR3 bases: TGCGCCCGCAGCCAGGGGGGTGGCTACACCTTC.

CDR3 protein: CASRLTGGIGELFF. The CDR3 nucleotides read TGCGCCAGCAGGCTGACAGGGGGCATCGGGGAGCTGTTTTTT. The rearrangement links TRBV4-1 to TRBJ2-2, with TRBD1 identical over 10 bases. Germline values: CDR1 MGHRA, CDR2 YSYEKL. The CDR3 loop spans 14 amino acids. The junction had 5 bases not matched to a gene; V was cut back by 6 bases and J by 7 bases.

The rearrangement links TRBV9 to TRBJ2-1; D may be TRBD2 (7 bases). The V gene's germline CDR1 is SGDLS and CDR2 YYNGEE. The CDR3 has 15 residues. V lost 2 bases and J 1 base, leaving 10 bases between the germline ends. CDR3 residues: CASSVSGTSYNEQFF. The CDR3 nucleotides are TGTGCCAGCAGCGTGAGCGGGACATCCTACAATGAGCAGTTCTTC.

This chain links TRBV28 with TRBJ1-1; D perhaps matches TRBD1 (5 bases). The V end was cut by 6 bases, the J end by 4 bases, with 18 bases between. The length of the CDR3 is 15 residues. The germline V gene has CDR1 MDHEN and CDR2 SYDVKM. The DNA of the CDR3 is TGTGCCAGCAGCCCTCCAGGGTTCCGGAGCACTGAAGCTTTCTTT. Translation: CASSPPGFRSTEAFF. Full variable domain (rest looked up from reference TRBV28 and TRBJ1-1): DVKVTQSSRYLVKRTGEKVFLECVQDMDHENMFWYRQDPGLGLRLIYFSYDVKMKEKGDIPEGYSVSREKKERFSLILESASTNQTSMYLCASSPPGFRSTEAFFGQGTRLTVV.

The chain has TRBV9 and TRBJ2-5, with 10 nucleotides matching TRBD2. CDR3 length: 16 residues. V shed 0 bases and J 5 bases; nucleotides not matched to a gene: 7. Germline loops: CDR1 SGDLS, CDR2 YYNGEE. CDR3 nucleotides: TGTGCCAGCAGCGTAGGCAGCGGGGGGGCCGGGGAGACCCAGTACTTC. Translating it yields CASSVGSGGAGETQYF.

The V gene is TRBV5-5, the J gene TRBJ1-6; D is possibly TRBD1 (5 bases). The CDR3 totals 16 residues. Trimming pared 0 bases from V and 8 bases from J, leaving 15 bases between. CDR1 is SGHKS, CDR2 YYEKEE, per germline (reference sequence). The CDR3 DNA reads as TGTGCCAGCAGCTTGGCCCCAGGGATGGTTTATTCACCCCTCCACTTT. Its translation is CASSLAPGMVYSPLHF.

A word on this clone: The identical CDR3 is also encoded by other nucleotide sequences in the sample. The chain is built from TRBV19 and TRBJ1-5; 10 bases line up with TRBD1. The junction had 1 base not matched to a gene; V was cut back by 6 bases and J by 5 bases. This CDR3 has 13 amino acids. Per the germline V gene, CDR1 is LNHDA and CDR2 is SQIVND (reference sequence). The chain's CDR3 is CASSGTGDQPQHF. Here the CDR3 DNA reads TGTGCCAGTAGCGGGACAGGGGATCAGCCCCAGCATTTT.

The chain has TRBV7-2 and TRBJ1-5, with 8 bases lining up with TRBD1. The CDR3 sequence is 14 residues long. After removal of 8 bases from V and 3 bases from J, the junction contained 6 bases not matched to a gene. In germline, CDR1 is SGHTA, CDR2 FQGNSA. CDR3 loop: CASGQGTNNQPQHF. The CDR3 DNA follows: TGTGCCAGCGGACAGGGAACAAACAATCAGCCCCAGCATTTT.

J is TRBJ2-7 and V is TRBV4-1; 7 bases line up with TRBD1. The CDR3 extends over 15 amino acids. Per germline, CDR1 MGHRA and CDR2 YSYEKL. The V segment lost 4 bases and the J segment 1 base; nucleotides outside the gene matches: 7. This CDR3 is CASSRIPQGSYEQYF. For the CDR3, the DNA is TGCGCCAGCAGCCGTATCCCACAGGGGTCCTACGAGCAGTACTTC.

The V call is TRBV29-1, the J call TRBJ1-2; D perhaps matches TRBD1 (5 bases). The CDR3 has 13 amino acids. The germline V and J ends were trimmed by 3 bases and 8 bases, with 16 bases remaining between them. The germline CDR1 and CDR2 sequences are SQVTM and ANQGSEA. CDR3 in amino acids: CSVDGTGSEGYTF. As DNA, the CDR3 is TGCAGCGTTGATGGGACCGGGTCGGAAGGCTACACCTTC. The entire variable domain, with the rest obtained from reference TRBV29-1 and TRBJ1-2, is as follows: SAVISQKPSRDICQRGTSLTIQCQVDSQVTMMFWYRQQPGQSLTLIATANQGSEATYESGFVIDKFPISRPNLTFSTLTVSNMSPEDSSIYLCSVDGTGSEGYTFGSGTRLTVV.

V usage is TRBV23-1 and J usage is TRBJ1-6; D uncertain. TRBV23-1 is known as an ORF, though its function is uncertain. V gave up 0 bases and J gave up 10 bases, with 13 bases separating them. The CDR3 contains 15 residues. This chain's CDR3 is CASSQSKRERSPLHF. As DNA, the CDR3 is TGCGCCAGCAGTCAATCGAAAAGGGAGAGGTCACCCCTCCACTTT.

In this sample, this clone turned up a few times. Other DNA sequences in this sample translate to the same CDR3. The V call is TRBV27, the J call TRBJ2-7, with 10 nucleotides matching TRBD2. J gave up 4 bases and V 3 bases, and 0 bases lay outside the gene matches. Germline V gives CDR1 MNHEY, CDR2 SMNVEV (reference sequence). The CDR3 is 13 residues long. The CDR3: CASSLTSGYEQYF. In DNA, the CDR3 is TGTGCCAGCAGTTTGACTAGCGGGTACGAGCAGTACTTC.

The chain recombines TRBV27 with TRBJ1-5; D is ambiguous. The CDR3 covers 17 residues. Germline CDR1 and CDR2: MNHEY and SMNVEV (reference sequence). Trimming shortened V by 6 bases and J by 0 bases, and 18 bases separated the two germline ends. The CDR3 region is CASRFSGGIYSNQPQHF. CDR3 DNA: TGTGCCAGCAGATTCTCCGGCGGAATCTATAGCAATCAGCCCCAGCATTTT.

CDR3 DNA sequence: TGTGCCAGCAGCCAAGTCATTCATCGGGAGGGAGCTTTCTTT. Its translation is CASSQVIHREGAFF. The chain couples TRBV3-1 (or the pseudogene TRBV3-2) to TRBJ1-1; D is unresolved. This CDR3 has 14 residues. V lost 1 base and J lost 10, with 16 bases in between. CDR1 and CDR2 from the germline V gene are LGHDT and YNNKEL (reference sequence).

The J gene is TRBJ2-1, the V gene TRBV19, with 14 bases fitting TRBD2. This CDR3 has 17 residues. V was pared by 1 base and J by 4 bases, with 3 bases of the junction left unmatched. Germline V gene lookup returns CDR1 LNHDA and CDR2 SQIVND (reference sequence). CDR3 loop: CASSIVGLAGVYNEQFF. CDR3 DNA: TGTGCCAGTAGTATAGTGGGACTAGCGGGAGTGTACAATGAGCAGTTCTTC. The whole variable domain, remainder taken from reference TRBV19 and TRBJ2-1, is DGGITQSPKYLFRKEGQNVTLSCEQNLNHDAMYWYRQDPGQGLRLIYYSQIVNDFQKGDIAEGYSVSREKKESFPLTVTSAQKNPTAFYLCASSIVGLAGVYNEQFFGPGTRLTVL.

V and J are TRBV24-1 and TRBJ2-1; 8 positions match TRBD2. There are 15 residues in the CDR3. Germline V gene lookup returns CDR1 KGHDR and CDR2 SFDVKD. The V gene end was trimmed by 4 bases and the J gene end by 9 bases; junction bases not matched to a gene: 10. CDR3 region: CATSDPSGGRLEQFF. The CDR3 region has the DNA TGTGCCACCAGTGACCCGAGCGGGGGCCGCCTTGAGCAGTTCTTC.

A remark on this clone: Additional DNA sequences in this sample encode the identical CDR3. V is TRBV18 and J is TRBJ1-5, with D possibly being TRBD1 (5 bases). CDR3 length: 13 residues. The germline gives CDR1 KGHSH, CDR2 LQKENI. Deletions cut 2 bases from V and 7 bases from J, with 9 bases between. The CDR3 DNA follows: TGTGCCAGCTCACCAGGCAGGGACCAGCCCCAGCATTTT. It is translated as CASSPGRDQPQHF.